A single sample gave rise to the 4 T cell receptor beta chains below, sequenced in a study of radiation and T cells in renal cell carcinoma. Time point meaning: blood 2 weeks post-SBRT. Treatment meaning: 15 Gy SBRT to primary tumor, nephrectomy 4 weeks later. Assay: immunoSEQ multiplex PCR; the TCRdb copy retains only in-frame clones and omits some. The sample holds roughly 150,000 clones, over 80% seen once. Sequenced material: blood, taken from a patient whose treatment included radiotherapy and nephrectomy. The receptor source for this set is a woman aged 45-60 years with renal cell carcinoma.

The rearrangement uses TRBV7-8 and TRBJ2-5; possibly TRBD2 for D (5 bases). The CDR3 runs 14 residues. Trimming left V 5 bases short and J 5 bases short, with 15 bases between. Germline CDR1 is SGHVS and CDR2 is FQNEAQ. CDR3 nucleotides: TGTGCCAGCAGCAAGCAGAGGGTCCGGGAGACCCAGTACTTC. Translating gives CASSKQRVRETQYF.

The DNA for the CDR3 is TGTGCCAGCAGCGTGACTGTAACGAACTCCTACGAGCAGTACTTC. It yields the protein CASSVTVTNSYEQYF. This chain uses TRBV9 with TRBJ2-7, with unresolved D. Trimming took off 2 bases at V and 0 bases at J, with 12 bases between the two ends. Germline-derived CDR1 and CDR2 are SGDLS and YYNGEE. The CDR3 loop spans 15 amino acids.

The CDR3 bases are TGTGCCAGCAGCGCCCTGGGGAACTATGGCTACACCTTC. Translating gives CASSALGNYGYTF. The V call is TRBV9, the J call TRBJ1-2; D call uncertain. Germline CDR1 is SGDLS and CDR2 is YYNGEE. This CDR3 has 13 amino acids. V was shortened by 3 bases and J by 2 bases, with 8 bases between the two germline ends.

The genes are TRBV9 and TRBJ2-1; 9 bases line up with TRBD2. This CDR3 has 16 amino acids. Germline V gives CDR1 SGDLS, CDR2 YYNGEE. V lost 4 bases, J lost 7 bases, and 12 bases stayed unmatched. CDR3 nucleotide sequence: TGTGCCAGCAGCCTGAGGACTAGCGAGACGGGAAATGAGCAGTTCTTC. It translates to CASSLRTSETGNEQFF.